The next 18 T cell receptor beta chains were all read from a single sample in a study of blood T cell repertoires in COVID-19. Method: immunoSEQ multiplex PCR; TCRdb's copy keeps in-frame clones and lacks some. The repertoire holds fewer than 200,000 clones, with approximately 84% as singletons. Material for sequencing was peripheral blood. The receptors stem from a woman aged 45-60 years with COVID-19, enrolled during active disease.

The chain recombines TRBV10-3 with TRBJ2-1, with D perhaps TRBD1 (6 bases). Looked up from germline, CDR1 is ENHRY and CDR2 is SYGVKD. V lost 3 bases to trimming and J lost 0 bases, with 9 bases between them. The CDR3 is made up of 15 amino acids. CDR3 sequence reads: CAISDTGSSYNEQFF. The CDR3 nucleotides are TGTGCCATCAGTGATACAGGGAGCTCCTACAATGAGCAGTTCTTC.

The rearrangement links TRBV7-2 to TRBJ1-1; D uncertain. The CDR3 length is 14 residues. Germline V gives CDR1 SGHTA, CDR2 FQGNSA. Trimming removed 0 bases at V and 3 bases at J, with 8 bases between. CDR3 nucleotide sequence: TGTGCCAGCAGCTTAGCGGAGACTTACACTGAAGCTTTCTTT. As protein: CASSLAETYTEAFF.

The chain carries TRBV6-5 and TRBJ2-5, with D uncertain. Deletions cut 6 bases from V and 0 bases from J, with 8 bases between. Germline V gives CDR1 MNHEY, CDR2 SVGAGI. This CDR3 spans 13 amino acids. Here the CDR3 reads CASRSRYQETQYF. CDR3 in DNA: TGTGCCAGCAGGTCTAGGTACCAAGAGACCCAGTACTTC.

This clone was detected only a few times. The V and J genes are TRBV7-2 and TRBJ1-2; perhaps TRBD1 as D (6 bases). This CDR3 comprises 12 residues. V lost 7 bases, J lost 6 bases, and 12 bases lay in between. Germline V gene sequence: CDR1 SGHTA, CDR2 FQGNSA. This chain's CDR3 is CASNGQRHGYTF. The DNA for the CDR3 is TGTGCCAGCAACGGACAGAGGCATGGCTACACCTTC.

This sequence joins TRBV9 and TRBJ2-3; tentative D call: TRBD1 (8 bases). This CDR3 has 16 residues. The germline gives CDR1 SGDLS, CDR2 YYNGEE. Trimming cost V 3 bases and J 2 bases, with 16 bases left between them. Here the CDR3 DNA reads TGTGCCAGCAGCGGAGGACAGGGAGGGACCACAGATACGCAGTATTTT. It specifies CASSGGQGGTTDTQYF.

The V and J genes are TRBV29-1 and TRBJ2-7; D is perhaps TRBD1 (6 bases). The CDR3 loop spans 11 amino acids. The V gene lost 8 bases and the J gene lost 3 bases, with 11 bases spanning the gap. Germline V gene lookup returns CDR1 SQVTM and CDR2 ANQGSEA. The CDR3 DNA follows: TGCAGCATCCGGGACAACTACGAGCAGTACTTC. This sequence encodes CSIRDNYEQYF.

The gene calls are TRBV2 and TRBJ2-3; 14 bases agree with TRBD2. Germline V CDR1 and CDR2: SNHLY, FYNNEI. The junction had 15 bases not matched to a gene; V was cut back by 8 bases and J by 2 bases. The CDR3 spans 19 residues. CDR3 bases: TGTGCCAGCCGCCTCCCGACTAGCGGGGGGGCCAAGACCACAGATACGCAGTATTTT. It yields the protein CASRLPTSGGAKTTDTQYF. The full variable domain, in which reference TRBV2 and TRBJ2-3 provide the parts outside the CDR3, is EPEVTQTPSHQVTQMGQEVILRCVPISNHLYFYWYRQILGQKVEFLVSFYNNEISEKSEIFDDQFSVERPDGSNFTLKIRSTKLEDSAMYFCASRLPTSGGAKTTDTQYFGPGTRLTVL.

This clone was seen only once. A far larger clone is off by one base, so a read error is likely. This chain links TRBV28 with TRBJ1-1, with 9 bases identical to TRBD1. CDR3 length: 14 residues. V lost 4 bases and J lost 1; bases outside the gene matches: 1. Per the germline V gene, CDR1 is MDHEN and CDR2 is SYDVKM. CDR3 sequence reads: CASSSGQGNTEAFF. Here the CDR3 DNA reads TGTGCCAGCAGTTCGGGACAGGGGAACACTGAAGCTTTCTTT.

J is TRBJ2-2 and V is TRBV10-3; 11 bases line up with TRBD2. Germline V lookup: CDR1 ENHRY, CDR2 SYGVKD. The CDR3 runs 16 residues. With V trimmed by 8 bases and J by 1 base, 6 bases remained unmatched. CDR3 region: CAIATSGGLNTGELFF. CDR3 bases: TGTGCCATCGCCACTAGCGGGGGCCTGAACACCGGGGAGCTGTTTTTT.

This sequence joins TRBV6-5 and TRBJ2-7; 10 bases line up with TRBD1. The germline V gene encodes CDR1 MNHEY and CDR2 SVGAGI. V dropped 5 bases and J dropped 3; count of bases not matched to a gene: 4. This CDR3 is built from 14 residues. This CDR3 reads CASSHWDRGYEQYF. The CDR3 bases are TGTGCCAGCAGTCACTGGGACAGGGGCTACGAGCAGTACTTC.

The chain has TRBV30 and TRBJ2-7, with 7 nucleotides matching TRBD1. The CDR3 extends over 14 amino acids. Germline trimming cut 8 bases from V and 2 bases from J; bases unmatched to any gene: 12. In germline, CDR1 is GTSNPN, CDR2 SVGIG (reference sequence). This chain's CDR3 is CAARPNRGTYEQYF. DNA of the CDR3: TGTGCCGCAAGACCGAACAGGGGAACCTACGAGCAGTACTTC.

This chain uses TRBV3-1 (or the pseudogene TRBV3-2) with TRBJ1-2; D is perhaps TRBD1 (6 bases). V lost 2 bases to trimming and J lost 7 bases, with 11 bases between them. Germline V CDR1 and CDR2: LGHDT, YNNKEL (reference sequence). The CDR3 is 13 amino acids. The chain's CDR3 is CASSQRGAGGYTF. CDR3 sequence (DNA): TGTGCCAGCAGCCAACGGGGGGCGGGTGGCTACACCTTC.

The chain recombines TRBV7-9 with TRBJ1-1; D unclear. The CDR3 is 15 residues long. The V end was cut by 1 base, the J end by 2 bases, with 11 bases between. Germline CDR1 is SEHNR and CDR2 is FQNEAQ (reference sequence). In nucleotides, the CDR3 is TGTGCCAGCAGCTTAGATCCGGGGATCAACACTGAAGCTTTCTTT. It specifies CASSLDPGINTEAFF.

The sample holds a few counts of this clone. The chain combines TRBV7-9 with TRBJ2-7; 7 positions agree with TRBD1. In germline, CDR1 is SEHNR, CDR2 FQNEAQ (reference sequence). This CDR3 contains 17 residues. V trimming: 2 bases; J trimming: 0 bases; junction bases outside the gene matches: 10. CDR3 loop: CASSLPPRDRSSYEQYF. CDR3 DNA: TGTGCCAGCAGCTTACCACCCCGGGACAGAAGCTCCTACGAGCAGTACTTC. Combining the CDR3 with reference TRBV7-9 and TRBJ2-7 gives the whole variable domain DTGVSQNPRHKITKRGQNVTFRCDPISEHNRLYWYRQTLGQGPEFLTYFQNEAQLEKSRLLSDRFSAERPKGSFSTLEIQRTEQGDSAMYLCASSLPPRDRSSYEQYFGPGTRLTVT.

This clone has a single count. The V call is TRBV27, the J call TRBJ2-1, with TRBD1 as a possible D gene (7 bases). The CDR3 contains 15 residues. V lost 10 bases and J lost 1, with 17 bases in between. CDR1 and CDR2 from the germline V gene are MNHEY and SMNVEV (reference sequence). CDR3 loop: CATTTQGGSYNEQFF. The CDR3 DNA reads as TGTGCCACCACCACCCAGGGGGGATCCTACAATGAGCAGTTCTTC.

CDR3 nucleotide sequence: TGTGCCACCAGCAGAGATACTAGCCCCCTTCAGACAGATACGCAGTATTTT. Protein product: CATSRDTSPLQTDTQYF. The V and J genes are TRBV15 and TRBJ2-3; a possible D gene is TRBD2 (6 bases). The CDR3 is made up of 17 amino acids. Per germline, CDR1 LNHNV and CDR2 YYDKDF (reference sequence). Trimming cost V 0 bases and J 3 bases, with 16 bases left between them.

This clone has just one count. The chain has TRBV30 and TRBJ1-5, with D tentatively TRBD1 (5 bases). V was cut by 4 bases and J by 3 bases, with 10 bases left in between. Germline V lookup: CDR1 GTSNPN, CDR2 SVGIG (reference sequence). The CDR3 runs to 13 residues. The CDR3 reads CAWTLGHNQPQHF. In nucleotides, the CDR3 is TGTGCCTGGACCCTGGGGCACAATCAGCCCCAGCATTTT.

This sequence joins TRBV7-2 and TRBJ1-2; D might be TRBD1 (5 bases). This CDR3 is built from 14 residues. V shed 5 bases and J shed 8 bases, with 18 bases lying between them. Looked up from germline, CDR1 is SGHTA and CDR2 is FQGNSA. CDR3 DNA sequence: TGTGCCAGCAGCCCAGACGTGACAGTTCGGGGCTACACCTTC. It specifies CASSPDVTVRGYTF.